This entry lists 26 T cell receptor beta chains sequenced from one sample in a study of cytomegalovirus exposure and HLA in healthy donors. This PCR relied on a set of 60 Vbeta primers and 13 Jbeta primers. Clones were read by immunoSEQ multiplex PCR, and TCRdb kept only the in-frame ones, dropping some. The table records approximately 170,000 clones, over 75% of them present only once. Sequenced sample: PBMCs. Receptors were obtained from a male donor in good health and CMV-seronegative.

This clone was seen just once. This chain uses TRBV5-1 with TRBJ2-7; 10 bases match TRBD1. V gave up 2 bases and J gave up 4 bases; unmatched junction bases: 3. Germline CDR1 is SGHRS and CDR2 is YFSETQ. This CDR3 comprises 14 residues. The CDR3 sequence: CASSLRDRGYEQYF. As DNA, the CDR3 is TGCGCCAGCAGCTTAAGGGACAGGGGTTACGAGCAGTACTTC.

The chain combines TRBV11-2 with TRBJ1-5; D is uncertain. The germline CDR1 and CDR2 sequences are SGHAT and FQNNGV. Trimming removed 6 bases from V and 6 bases from J, with 15 bases in between. CDR3 length: 14 amino acids. The CDR3 region has the DNA TGTGCCAGCAGAAAAGCGGGAGGAGGTCAGCCCCAGCATTTT. Residues: CASRKAGGGQPQHF. Full variable domain (rest looked up from reference TRBV11-2 and TRBJ1-5): EAGVAQSPRYKIIEKRQSVAFWCNPISGHATLYWYQQILGQGPKLLIQFQNNGVVDDSQLPKDRFSAERLKGVDSTLKIQPAKLEDSAVYLCASRKAGGGQPQHFGDGTRLSIL.

This sequence joins TRBV6-5 and TRBJ2-3, with a possible D match to TRBD2 (7 bases). Germline loops: CDR1 MNHEY, CDR2 SVGAGI. The V and J ends lost 3 bases and 0 bases respectively, with 13 bases between them. CDR3 length: 16 residues. The CDR3 sequence is CASSYGGAVSTDTQYF. The CDR3 DNA reads as TGTGCCAGCAGTTATGGGGGGGCGGTAAGCACAGATACGCAGTATTTT.

The chain joins TRBV6-5 to TRBJ1-2; D gene unclear. The CDR3 runs 13 residues. CDR1 is MNHEY, CDR2 SVGAGI, per germline. V lost 5 bases and J 7 bases, leaving 14 bases between the germline ends. The CDR3 nucleotides are TGTGCCAGCAGTACCGGACCGGAGGGTGGCTACACCTTC. Translated, it gives CASSTGPEGGYTF.

The rearrangement links TRBV6-1 to TRBJ2-7; TRBD2 matches 10 bases. Germline V gives CDR1 MNHNS, CDR2 SASEGT. This CDR3 has 15 residues. V was pared by 7 bases and J by 2 bases, with 8 bases of the junction left unmatched. CDR3 protein: CASKQLAGNAYEQYF. CDR3 coding DNA: TGTGCCAGCAAACAACTAGCGGGGAATGCCTACGAGCAGTACTTC.

The V call is TRBV6-1, the J call TRBJ1-5; TRBD1 agrees at 9 bases. CDR1 is MNHNS, CDR2 SASEGT, per germline. J lost 2 bases, V lost 1 base, and 9 bases had no gene match. The CDR3 runs 18 residues. In DNA form, the CDR3 reads TGTGCCAGCAGTGAAGTTGGAGGGACAGGGTTCGGCAATCAGCCCCAGCATTTT. Translated, it gives CASSEVGGTGFGNQPQHF.

This clone is a singleton in its sample. The chain carries TRBV6-5 and TRBJ1-2, with TRBD1 matching 7 bases. This CDR3 has 13 amino acids. V lost 6 bases, J lost 8 bases, and 9 bases stayed unmatched. Germline values: CDR1 MNHEY, CDR2 SVGAGI. For the CDR3, the DNA is TGTGCCAGCAGAAAACAGGGGACGAGCGGCTACACCTTC. Its protein product is CASRKQGTSGYTF.

The genes are TRBV15 and TRBJ2-5; a possible D gene is TRBD1 (6 bases). Germline V gives CDR1 LNHNV, CDR2 YYDKDF (reference sequence). The ends were cut back, 0 bases at V and 7 bases at J, with 12 bases in the middle. The CDR3 has 14 residues. The CDR3 protein is CATSRDAGVGTQYF. The CDR3 DNA is TGTGCCACCAGCAGAGATGCAGGGGTGGGGACCCAGTACTTC.

This chain uses TRBV29-1 with TRBJ2-7; no definite D call. Trimming removed 5 bases from V and 5 bases from J, with 16 bases in between. The CDR3 is 13 amino acids. Per the germline V gene, CDR1 is SQVTM and CDR2 is ANQGSEA. The CDR3 nucleotides are TGCAGCGTTAGGCTAAGCGTGTTAGACGAGCAGTACTTC. It yields the protein CSVRLSVLDEQYF.

The rearrangement joins TRBV2 to TRBJ1-3; 8 nucleotides align to TRBD1. The CDR3 has 16 residues. V lost 3 bases and J lost 4; bases outside the gene matches: 8. Germline V gene data show CDR1 as SNHLY and CDR2 as FYNNEI. The DNA of the CDR3 is TGTGCCAGCAGTGACCCTGGACAGGGTGCGGGAAACACCATATATTTT. It codes for CASSDPGQGAGNTIYF. The variable domain in full, with the rest retrieved from reference TRBV2 and TRBJ1-3, is EPEVTQTPSHQVTQMGQEVILRCVPISNHLYFYWYRQILGQKVEFLVSFYNNEISEKSEIFDDQFSVERPDGSNFTLKIRSTKLEDSAMYFCASSDPGQGAGNTIYFGEGSWLTVV.

The chain couples TRBV5-1 to TRBJ2-7, with unresolved D. V shed 4 bases and J shed 2 bases, with 19 bases lying between them. Looked up from germline, CDR1 is SGHRS and CDR2 is YFSETQ. The CDR3 contains 16 residues. The CDR3 here is CASSPSATLLTYEQYF. Here the CDR3 DNA reads TGCGCCAGCAGCCCCAGTGCGACACTCCTTACCTACGAGCAGTACTTC.

CDR3 bases: TGTGCCAGCAGTCCTCTGGACAGGGGGCCCAATGAAAAACTGTTTTTT. Translating it yields CASSPLDRGPNEKLFF. The chain combines TRBV6-6 with TRBJ1-4, with TRBD1 matching 11 bases. V lost 5 bases and J lost 5; bases outside the gene matches: 7. The CDR3 covers 16 residues. CDR1 MNHNY and CDR2 SVGAGI come from the germline V gene (reference sequence).

The chain uses TRBV7-8 and TRBJ1-5; the match to TRBD1 covers 9 bases. Germline V gene lookup returns CDR1 SGHVS and CDR2 FQNEAQ. V was clipped by 4 bases and J by 4 bases; unmatched bases: 8. The CDR3 has 16 residues. The CDR3 nucleotides are TGTGCCAGCAGCTGGACCGGGACAGGGAAAAATCAGCCCCAGCATTTT. It specifies CASSWTGTGKNQPQHF.

The J gene is TRBJ1-5, the V gene TRBV27, with unresolved D. This CDR3 contains 13 residues. V was trimmed by 2 bases and J by 4 bases, leaving 6 bases between them. The V gene's germline CDR1 is MNHEY and CDR2 SMNVEV (reference sequence). This CDR3 is CASSLGLNQPQHF. In DNA form, the CDR3 reads TGTGCCAGCAGTTTAGGGCTGAATCAGCCCCAGCATTTT.

J is TRBJ2-7 and V is TRBV5-1, with D perhaps TRBD1 (5 bases). The CDR3 length is 12 residues. The V and J ends lost 4 bases and 3 bases respectively, with 8 bases between them. Germline V gene lookup returns CDR1 SGHRS and CDR2 YFSETQ. CDR3 residues: CASSQQGYEQYF. CDR3 in DNA: TGCGCCAGCAGCCAGCAGGGCTACGAGCAGTACTTC.

The chain employs TRBV4-2 and TRBJ2-7; no clear D. The V gene lost 4 bases and the J gene lost 2 bases, with 6 bases spanning the gap. This CDR3 contains 12 residues. The V gene's germline CDR1 is LGHNA and CDR2 YNFKEQ. The CDR3 bases are TGTGCCAGCAGCCGTACTCCCTACGAGCAGTACTTC. Translation: CASSRTPYEQYF.

Comment on this clone: Compared with germline, one end of the junction differs, possibly owing to a read error. The chain employs TRBV7-7 and TRBJ2-1; D gene ambiguous. There are 17 residues in the CDR3. Germline CDR1 reads SSHAT; CDR2 reads FNYEAQ (reference sequence). The CDR3 loop reads CASSLGLPGSSYNEQFF. The CDR3 nucleotides are TGTGCTAGCAGCTTAGGGCTCCCAGGTAGCTCCTACAATGAGCAGTTCTTC.

This chain connects TRBV7-9 to TRBJ1-5, with D tentatively TRBD1 (5 bases). Trimming cost V 5 bases and J 7 bases, with 18 bases left between them. The germline V gene encodes CDR1 SEHNR and CDR2 FQNEAQ (reference sequence). The CDR3 is 15 residues long. The CDR3 protein is CASSGKGWGGQPQHF. CDR3 nucleotide sequence: TGTGCCAGCAGCGGGAAGGGGTGGGGAGGGCAGCCCCAGCATTTT.

The chain has TRBV27 and TRBJ1-2; TRBD1 matches 8 bases. Germline-derived CDR1 and CDR2 are MNHEY and SMNVEV (reference sequence). V was clipped by 10 bases and J by 8 bases; unmatched bases: 9. This CDR3 is 12 amino acids long. The CDR3 sequence is CATRTGGRGYTF. DNA of the CDR3: TGTGCCACCAGAACAGGGGGTCGGGGCTACACCTTC.

This rearrangement joins TRBV5-1 to TRBJ2-1; 7 bases align to TRBD1. Germline CDR1 reads SGHRS; CDR2 reads YFSETQ. The V segment lost 4 bases and the J segment 0 bases; nucleotides outside the gene matches: 7. The CDR3 runs 16 residues. The chain's CDR3 is CASSPTGKNSYNEQFF. CDR3 in DNA: TGCGCCAGCAGCCCGACAGGGAAAAACTCCTACAATGAGCAGTTCTTC. The variable domain in full, with the rest retrieved from reference TRBV5-1 and TRBJ2-1, is KAGVTQTPRYLIKTRGQQVTLSCSPISGHRSVSWYQQTPGQGLQFLFEYFSETQRNKGNFPGRFSGRQFSNSRSEMNVSTLELGDSALYLCASSPTGKNSYNEQFFGPGTRLTVL.

The chain uses TRBV18 and TRBJ1-2; TRBD1 aligns across 9 bases. The CDR3 is 15 amino acids. CDR1 is KGHSH and CDR2 is LQKENI in the germline V gene. V lost 3 bases and J lost 4; bases outside the gene matches: 6. The DNA of the CDR3 is TGTGCCAGCTCACCCATGGACAGGGGCGCCTATGGCTACACCTTC. It translates to CASSPMDRGAYGYTF.

The chain carries TRBV5-1 and TRBJ1-3, with a weak D call TRBD1 (6 bases). V lost 0 bases and J 2 bases, leaving 9 bases between the germline ends. The germline V gene encodes CDR1 SGHRS and CDR2 YFSETQ. CDR3 size: 15 residues. In nucleotides, the CDR3 is TGCGCCAGCAGCTTGGGGGGGGGCCCTGGAAACACCATATATTTT. It specifies CASSLGGGPGNTIYF.

J is TRBJ1-3 and V is TRBV6-1, with no clear D. From germline, CDR1 is MNHNS and CDR2 SASEGT. The CDR3 totals 14 residues. Trimming took 7 bases from V and 2 from J, leaving 12 bases between them. CDR3 bases: TGTGCCAGCATAAGGAGCCAGCCTGGAAACACCATATATTTT. This sequence encodes CASIRSQPGNTIYF.

This rearrangement joins TRBV10-3 to TRBJ2-3; tentatively, D is TRBD2 (6 bases). The germline V and J ends were trimmed by 7 bases and 4 bases, with 18 bases remaining between them. Germline CDR1 and CDR2: ENHRY and SYGVKD. CDR3 length: 15 amino acids. For the CDR3, the DNA is TGTGCCATCACCGCGGGACTCGGTAGGCCAGATACGCAGTATTTT. Its protein product is CAITAGLGRPDTQYF.

The genes are TRBV30 and TRBJ2-5, with a tentative D call TRBD2 (5 bases). Deletions cut 5 bases from V and 5 bases from J, with 15 bases between. The CDR3 is 13 amino acids. Germline assignment: CDR1 GTSNPN and CDR2 SVGIG (reference sequence). The CDR3 sequence: CAWGRGRVETQYF. In DNA form, the CDR3 reads TGTGCCTGGGGGCGAGGGCGCGTCGAGACCCAGTACTTC.

The V gene is TRBV5-1, the J gene TRBJ2-7; 11 bases are shared with TRBD1. In germline, CDR1 is SGHRS, CDR2 YFSETQ. The J segment lost 0 bases and the V segment lost 4 bases, leaving 9 bases of the junction unmatched. The CDR3 is 17 residues long. CDR3 loop: CASSQGQGAGSSYEQYF. DNA of the CDR3: TGCGCCAGCAGCCAAGGACAGGGGGCGGGGAGCTCCTACGAGCAGTACTTC. The whole variable domain, filled in from reference TRBV5-1 and TRBJ2-7, reads KAGVTQTPRYLIKTRGQQVTLSCSPISGHRSVSWYQQTPGQGLQFLFEYFSETQRNKGNFPGRFSGRQFSNSRSEMNVSTLELGDSALYLCASSQGQGAGSSYEQYFGPGTRLTVT.